The sample holds a few counts of the clone carrying this T cell receptor beta chain. Germline-derived CDR1 and CDR2 are SGHTA and FQGNSA. The CDR3 consists of 19 residues. The junction had 15 bases not matched to a gene; V was cut back by 5 bases and J by 0 bases. The entry originates in a study of blood T cell repertoires in COVID-19. Overall study context: Samples representing acute and convalescent COVID-19 were sourced from the United States, Italy and Spain. T cells, B-cell-depleted T cells, or PBMCs provided the cDNA or gDNA that served as material.

Method: immunoSEQ multiplex PCR; TCRdb's copy keeps in-frame clones and lacks some. The table lists 50,000 to 70,000 clones, about 86% of them singletons. This TCR derives from a man in his forties or fifties with active COVID-19. The V and J genes are TRBV7-2 and TRBJ2-1, with 8 nucleotides matching TRBD2. Sequencing was carried out using peripheral blood. CDR3 amino acids: CASSASGTSLGPSYNEQFF. The DNA of the CDR3 is TGTGCCAGCAGCGCCTCCGGGACTAGTTTGGGCCCCTCCTACAATGAGCAGTTCTTC.